These 27 T cell receptor beta chains came from one sample sequenced in a study of patients and donors after allogeneic stem cell transplantation. TCRdb recomputed calls from the RT-PCR reads with MiXCR, one row per CDR3 protein. This sample has about 960,000 distinct CDR3 sequences, with about 20% found just once. Sequencing input: blood, either unsorted or a sorted T cell fraction (not recorded which). The receptors originated from a human donor who was either an allogeneic HSCT recipient or a stem cell or donor lymphocyte infusion donor (not recorded which). It is not recorded whose cells these are; they may come from a transplant donor.

This clonotype was seen a few times. The rearrangement uses TRBV7-2 and TRBJ1-6, with a weak D call TRBD1 (6 bases). CDR1 is SGHTA, CDR2 FQGNSA, per germline. CDR3 length: 15 amino acids. V dropped 5 bases and J dropped 7 bases, with 15 bases sitting between them. CDR3 DNA: TGTGCCAGCAGCGTTATCAGGGGCGGAAATTCACCCCTCCACTTT. Translation: CASSVIRGGNSPLHF.

This clonotype was detected a few times. J is TRBJ2-5 and V is TRBV5-1, with 12 bases that match TRBD2. Unmatched junction bases numbered 6, after V lost 4 bases and J lost 5 bases. CDR1 and CDR2 from the germline V gene are SGHRS and YFSETQ. This CDR3 is built from 15 residues. The CDR3 is CASSPSGRASETQYF. DNA for the CDR3: TGCGCCAGCAGCCCTAGCGGGAGGGCTTCGGAGACCCAGTACTTC.

This clonotype was seen repeatedly, ten times or more. The chain employs TRBV12-3 or TRBV12-4 and TRBJ1-2; D unclear. The ends were cut back, 6 bases at V and 1 base at J, with 12 bases in the middle. CDR3 size: 14 residues. The CDR3 sequence: CASSLQAFNYGYTF. CDR3 in DNA: TGTGCCAGCAGCCTCCAGGCATTTAACTATGGCTACACCTTC.

This clonotype was counted at least ten times. This chain connects TRBV20-1 to TRBJ1-1; TRBD1 matches 9 bases. Germline loops: CDR1 DFQATT, CDR2 SNEGSKA (reference sequence). The J segment lost 6 bases and the V segment lost 2 bases, leaving 16 bases of the junction unmatched. This CDR3 comprises 17 residues. The CDR3 sequence: CSARLPPRDRDFPEAFF. The CDR3, as DNA: TGCAGTGCTAGATTACCACCCCGGGACAGGGATTTCCCTGAAGCTTTCTTT.

The chain links TRBV7-3 to TRBJ2-1; D possibly corresponds to TRBD2 (7 bases). Germline V lookup: CDR1 SGHTA, CDR2 FQGTGA. V was cut by 3 bases and J by 7 bases, with 16 bases left in between. This CDR3 spans 15 amino acids. The CDR3 loop reads CASSLMRGGRNEQFF. For the CDR3, the DNA is TGTGCCAGCAGCTTGATGAGGGGGGGCCGTAATGAGCAGTTCTTC.

The V and J genes are TRBV7-9 and TRBJ1-2; 9 nucleotides match TRBD1. The J segment lost 6 bases and the V segment lost 5 bases, leaving 7 bases of the junction unmatched. This CDR3 comprises 14 residues. Germline lookup yields CDR1 SEHNR and CDR2 FQNEAQ (reference sequence). This CDR3 reads CASSRTGTGNGYTF. The CDR3 DNA reads as TGTGCCAGCAGCCGAACCGGGACAGGGAATGGCTACACCTTC.

The chain combines TRBV12-3 or TRBV12-4 with TRBJ2-1; weak D call: TRBD1 (6 bases). The CDR3 spans 14 residues. The V gene lost 8 bases and the J gene lost 8 bases, with 19 bases spanning the gap. DNA for the CDR3: TGTGCCAGCGGCCCACAGGGACGAGGCTATGAGCAGTTCTTC. Encoded protein: CASGPQGRGYEQFF.

This clonotype was recorded a few times. V is TRBV29-1 and J is TRBJ1-4; D is uncertain. Per germline, CDR1 SQVTM and CDR2 ANQGSEA. The CDR3 consists of 11 residues. Trimming shortened V by 2 bases and J by 8 bases, and 6 bases separated the two germline ends. The CDR3: CSVERAEKLFF. DNA of the CDR3: TGCAGCGTTGAAAGGGCGGAAAAACTGTTTTTT.

This clonotype was seen a few times. The chain is built from TRBV7-2 and TRBJ1-6; D might be TRBD1 (5 bases). The CDR3 has 16 residues. V was pared by 4 bases and J by 0 bases, with 10 bases between. CDR1 is SGHTA, CDR2 FQGNSA, per germline. Written as DNA, the CDR3 is TGTGCCAGCAGCTCCCGACAGAGCTCCTATAATTCACCCCTCCACTTT. Its translation is CASSSRQSSYNSPLHF.

The gene calls are TRBV12-3 or TRBV12-4 and TRBJ1-2; 8 nucleotides agree with TRBD1. This CDR3 contains 14 residues. With V trimmed by 3 bases and J by 6 bases, 6 bases remained unmatched. This chain's CDR3 is CASSFTGGADGYTF. In nucleotides, the CDR3 is TGTGCCAGCAGTTTCACAGGGGGTGCCGATGGCTACACCTTC.

The chain is built from TRBV20-1 and TRBJ1-5; D is unclear. Between the trimmed V and J ends, which lost 3 bases and 2 bases, there was a span of 11 bases. CDR1 is DFQATT, CDR2 SNEGSKA, per germline (reference sequence). The CDR3 contains 14 residues. The CDR3: CSASTGRGNQPQHF. CDR3 in DNA: TGCAGTGCTAGTACGGGTAGGGGCAATCAGCCCCAGCATTTT.

The V gene is TRBV11-2, the J gene TRBJ2-1; TRBD1 matches at 11 bases. Germline V gene lookup returns CDR1 SGHAT and CDR2 FQNNGV. CDR3 length: 15 amino acids. V shed 6 bases and J 7 bases; nucleotides not matched to a gene: 8. CDR3 amino acids: CASRLRDRGWNEQFF. CDR3 nucleotide sequence: TGTGCCAGCAGACTTAGGGACAGGGGGTGGAATGAGCAGTTCTTC.

The CDR3, as DNA: TGTGCCAGCAGCCGCCCAGGGGACAGACAAGAGACCCAGTACTTC. Protein product: CASSRPGDRQETQYF. The gene calls are TRBV3-1 and TRBJ2-5; 7 positions match TRBD1. CDR1 is LGHDT, CDR2 YNNKEL, per germline (reference sequence). The trim removed 4 bases at V and 2 bases at J, leaving 7 bases unmatched. CDR3 size: 15 residues.

The V call is TRBV10-3, the J call TRBJ2-7; 7 nucleotides line up with TRBD2. The CDR3 length is 14 residues. After removal of 5 bases from V and 1 base from J, the junction contained 5 bases not matched to a gene. CDR1 and CDR2 (germline): ENHRY, SYGVKD. The CDR3 region has the DNA TGTGCCATCAGTTCCGGGGGGACTTCCTACGAGCAGTACTTC. Protein: CAISSGGTSYEQYF.

This clonotype was seen a few times. CDR3 sequence: CASSAIGLREQFF. As DNA, the CDR3 is TGTGCCAGCAGCGCAATCGGACTACGTGAGCAGTTCTTC. This chain joins TRBV7-2 and TRBJ2-1; a possible D gene is TRBD2 (6 bases). Trimming cost V 5 bases and J 9 bases, with 14 bases left between them. Germline loops: CDR1 SGHTA, CDR2 FQGNSA. There are 13 residues in the CDR3.

Here the CDR3 reads CASSGLGLPISYNEQFF. Written as DNA, the CDR3 is TGTGCCAGCAGTGGGCTAGGACTCCCAATTTCCTACAATGAGCAGTTCTTC. The J gene is TRBJ2-1, the V gene TRBV7-9; weak D call: TRBD2 (5 bases). Trimming took 6 bases from V and 1 from J, leaving 19 bases between them. CDR1 and CDR2 from the germline V gene are SEHNR and FQNEAQ (reference sequence). The CDR3 sequence is 17 residues long.

The J gene is TRBJ1-1, the V gene TRBV20-1; TRBD1 is a possible D gene (5 bases). The CDR3 is made up of 15 amino acids. Trimming took off 0 bases at V and 6 bases at J, with 17 bases between the two ends. Looked up from germline, CDR1 is DFQATT and CDR2 is SNEGSKA (reference sequence). The DNA of the CDR3 is TGCAGTGCTAGAGACACGCTCGGGGGAAAGTCTGAAGCTTTCTTT. Translation gives CSARDTLGGKSEAFF.

This clonotype was seen once. V usage is TRBV30 and J usage is TRBJ2-7, with TRBD2 matching over 7 bases. CDR3 length: 13 amino acids. Trimming removed 3 bases from V and 5 bases from J; junction bases left unmatched: 7. Germline-derived CDR1 and CDR2 are GTSNPN and SVGIG (reference sequence). The DNA for the CDR3 is TGTGCCTGGAGCCCTGGGGGGGTCGACGAGCAGTACTTC. This gives the protein CAWSPGGVDEQYF. The whole variable domain, remainder taken from reference TRBV30 and TRBJ2-7, is SQTIHQWPATLVQPVGSPLSLECTVEGTSNPNLYWYRQAAGRGLQLLFYSVGIGQISSEVPQNLSASRPQDRQFILSSKKLLLSDSGFYLCAWSPGGVDEQYFGPGTRLTVT.

The rearrangement links TRBV20-1 to TRBJ2-7, with a weak D call TRBD1 (6 bases). V was clipped by 8 bases and J by 0 bases, with 14 bases between them. Germline-derived CDR1 and CDR2 are DFQATT and SNEGSKA (reference sequence). The CDR3 length is 13 residues. CDR3 nucleotide sequence: TGCAGTCCTTCGACAGGAACCTCCTACGAGCAGTACTTC. Translated, it gives CSPSTGTSYEQYF.

This clonotype was picked up a small number of times. The chain joins TRBV4-3 to TRBJ2-3, with unresolved D. V lost 1 base, J lost 6 bases, and 8 bases lay in between. Germline CDR1 LGHNA, CDR2 YSLEER. This CDR3 contains 13 residues. CDR3 residues: CASSQAIGDTQYF. The CDR3 DNA follows: TGCGCCAGCAGCCAAGCAATAGGCGATACGCAGTATTTT.

This clonotype has just a few counts. This sequence joins TRBV6-1 and TRBJ1-6, with unresolved D. The CDR3 has 18 amino acids. Per germline, CDR1 MNHNS and CDR2 SASEGT. With 0 bases removed from V and 0 bases from J, the gap between germline ends came to 12 bases. CDR3 DNA sequence: TGTGCCAGCAGTGAAGCGAGGGCAATCCTCTCCTATAATTCACCCCTCCACTTT. Translation: CASSEARAILSYNSPLHF.

This clonotype was counted a few times. The chain is built from TRBV5-6 and TRBJ2-1; 9 bases are shared with TRBD2. With 4 bases clipped from V and 8 bases from J, the junction kept 10 bases outside the gene matches. This CDR3 contains 15 residues. Looked up from germline, CDR1 is SGHDT and CDR2 is YYEEEE. The CDR3 DNA sequence: TGTGCCAGCAGCCTCGCGGGGGGGCAATGGGATGAGCAGTTCTTC. Translated: CASSLAGGQWDEQFF.

This clonotype was detected a few times. This chain connects TRBV29-1 to TRBJ1-1; D gene uncertain. CDR3 length: 13 amino acids. The V end was cut by 4 bases, the J end by 0 bases, with 9 bases between. CDR1 is SQVTM and CDR2 is ANQGSEA in the germline V gene. CDR3 DNA: TGCAGCGTTGTCAGCTACATGAACACTGAAGCTTTCTTT. As protein: CSVVSYMNTEAFF.

The rearrangement joins TRBV12-3 or TRBV12-4 to TRBJ2-1; D not certain. Trimming took 6 bases from V and 6 from J, leaving 18 bases between them. The CDR3 loop spans 15 amino acids. DNA of the CDR3: TGTGCCAGCAGCTTCCTCCTCGAGAGGCTCAATGAGCAGTTCTTC. Translating it yields CASSFLLERLNEQFF.

This clonotype was detected a few times. The chain's CDR3 is CSARDGVREYGYTF. The CDR3 nucleotides read TGCAGTGCTAGAGATGGGGTCAGGGAATATGGCTACACCTTC. The chain carries TRBV20-1 and TRBJ1-2, with D maybe TRBD1 (5 bases). The germline V gene has CDR1 DFQATT and CDR2 SNEGSKA (reference sequence). The length of the CDR3 is 14 residues. V gave up 0 bases and J gave up 5 bases, with 13 bases separating them.

This clonotype was detected a few times. The V gene is TRBV12-5, the J gene TRBJ2-3; TRBD2 aligns across 7 bases. The junction had 15 bases not matched to a gene; V was cut back by 4 bases and J by 2 bases. This CDR3 has 18 residues. CDR1 and CDR2 from the germline V gene are LGHNT and FRNRAP. The CDR3 protein is CASGSTPPGLGHTDTQYF. The CDR3 bases are TGTGCTAGTGGTTCCACCCCCCCCGGACTAGGGCACACAGATACGCAGTATTTT.

The rearrangement links TRBV24-1 to TRBJ2-3, with 10 bases matching TRBD2. This CDR3 is 16 amino acids long. Germline CDR1 is KGHDR and CDR2 is SFDVKD. V dropped 3 bases and J dropped 3; count of bases not matched to a gene: 5. The CDR3 spells CATSDVLAGGTDTQYF. The DNA of the CDR3 is TGTGCCACCAGTGATGTATTAGCGGGAGGAACAGATACGCAGTATTTT.